This T cell receptor (beta chain) is drawn from a study of cytomegalovirus exposure and HLA in healthy donors. Clones were sequenced by immunoSEQ multiplex PCR, and TCRdb holds only the in-frame ones, with some missing. Here the sample spans a few hundred thousand clones, 80% to 85% being singletons. CDR3 size: 15 residues. Germline-derived CDR1 and CDR2 are SGHKS and YYEKEE (reference sequence). V dropped 4 bases and J dropped 5; count of bases not matched to a gene: 9. This receptor was obtained from a woman aged 25 to 39 in good health and CMV-seropositive. Sample: PBMCs. The genes are TRBV5-5 and TRBJ2-7, with 10 bases lining up with TRBD1. The DNA of the CDR3 is TGTGCCAGCAGCCCACGGGGACAGGGGACGAACGAGCAGTACTTC. This gives the protein CASSPRGQGTNEQYF.